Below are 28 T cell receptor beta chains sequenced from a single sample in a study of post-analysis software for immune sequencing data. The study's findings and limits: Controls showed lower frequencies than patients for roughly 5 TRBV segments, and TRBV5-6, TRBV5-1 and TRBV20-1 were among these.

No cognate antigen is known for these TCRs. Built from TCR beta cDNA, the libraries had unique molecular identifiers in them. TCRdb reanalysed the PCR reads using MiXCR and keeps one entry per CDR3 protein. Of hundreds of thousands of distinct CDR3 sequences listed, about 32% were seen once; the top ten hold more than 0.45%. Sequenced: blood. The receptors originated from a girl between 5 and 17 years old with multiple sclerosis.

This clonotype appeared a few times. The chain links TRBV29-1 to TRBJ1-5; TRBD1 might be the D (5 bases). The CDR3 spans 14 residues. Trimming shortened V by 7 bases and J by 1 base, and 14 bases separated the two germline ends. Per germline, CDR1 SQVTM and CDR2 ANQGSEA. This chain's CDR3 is CSAGRDGSNQPQHF. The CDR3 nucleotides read TGCAGCGCTGGGAGGGACGGGAGCAATCAGCCCCAGCATTTT.

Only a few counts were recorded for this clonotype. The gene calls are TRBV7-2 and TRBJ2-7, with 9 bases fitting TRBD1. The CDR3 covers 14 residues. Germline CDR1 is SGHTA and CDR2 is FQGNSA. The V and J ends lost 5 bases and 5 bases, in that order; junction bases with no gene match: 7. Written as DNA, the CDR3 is TGTGCCAGCAGCCTCGGGACAGGGCCCAACGAGCAGTACTTC. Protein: CASSLGTGPNEQYF.

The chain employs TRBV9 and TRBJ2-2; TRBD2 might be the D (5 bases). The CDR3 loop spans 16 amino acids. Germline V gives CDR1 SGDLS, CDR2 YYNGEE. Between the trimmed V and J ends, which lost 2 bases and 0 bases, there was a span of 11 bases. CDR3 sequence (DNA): TGTGCCAGCAGCGTGAGGGCCCTCACGAACACCGGGGAGCTGTTTTTT. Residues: CASSVRALTNTGELFF.

CDR3 in DNA: TGTGCCAGCAGTTCCCACCGGGGAGGGGATGAGCAGTTCTTC. Protein product: CASSSHRGGDEQFF. The chain uses TRBV28 and TRBJ2-1, with TRBD2 identical over 7 bases. The CDR3 sequence is 14 residues long. V dropped 4 bases and J dropped 8; count of bases not matched to a gene: 8. CDR1 MDHEN and CDR2 SYDVKM come from the germline V gene. The full variable domain, completed using reference TRBV28 and TRBJ2-1, is DVKVTQSSRYLVKRTGEKVFLECVQDMDHENMFWYRQDPGLGLRLIYFSYDVKMKEKGDIPEGYSVSREKKERFSLILESASTNQTSMYLCASSSHRGGDEQFFGPGTRLTVL.

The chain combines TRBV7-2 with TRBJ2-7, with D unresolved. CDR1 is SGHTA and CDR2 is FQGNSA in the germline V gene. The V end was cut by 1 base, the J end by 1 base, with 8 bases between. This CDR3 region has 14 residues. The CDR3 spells CASSLVDGSYEQYF. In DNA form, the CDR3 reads TGTGCCAGCAGCTTAGTCGATGGGTCCTACGAGCAGTACTTC.

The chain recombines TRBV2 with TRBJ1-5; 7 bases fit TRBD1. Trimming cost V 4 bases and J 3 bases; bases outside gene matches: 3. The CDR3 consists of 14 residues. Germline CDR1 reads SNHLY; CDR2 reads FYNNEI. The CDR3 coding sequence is TGTGCCAGCAGTGGAGACAGGGTCAATCAGCCCCAGCATTTT. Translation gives CASSGDRVNQPQHF.

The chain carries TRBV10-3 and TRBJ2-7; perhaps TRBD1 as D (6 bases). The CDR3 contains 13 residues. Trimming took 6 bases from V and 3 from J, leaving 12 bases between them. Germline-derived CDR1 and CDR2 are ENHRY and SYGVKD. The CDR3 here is CAIRGTQDYEQYF. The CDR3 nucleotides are TGTGCCATCAGGGGGACACAGGACTACGAGCAGTACTTC.

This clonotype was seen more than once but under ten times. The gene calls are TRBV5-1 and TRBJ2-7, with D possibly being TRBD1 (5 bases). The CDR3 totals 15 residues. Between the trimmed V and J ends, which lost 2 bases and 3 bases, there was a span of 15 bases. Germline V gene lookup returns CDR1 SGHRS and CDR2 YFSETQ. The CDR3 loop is CASSFSKGSGYEQYF. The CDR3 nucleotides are TGCGCCAGCAGCTTCTCGAAGGGGTCCGGCTACGAGCAGTACTTC.

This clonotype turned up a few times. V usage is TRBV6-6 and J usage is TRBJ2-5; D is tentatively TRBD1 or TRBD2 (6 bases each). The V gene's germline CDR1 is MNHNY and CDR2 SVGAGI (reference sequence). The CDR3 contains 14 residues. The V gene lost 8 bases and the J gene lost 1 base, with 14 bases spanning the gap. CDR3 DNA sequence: TGTGCCAGCCGGGGGCTAGTGCTCCAAGAGACCCAGTACTTC. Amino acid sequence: CASRGLVLQETQYF.

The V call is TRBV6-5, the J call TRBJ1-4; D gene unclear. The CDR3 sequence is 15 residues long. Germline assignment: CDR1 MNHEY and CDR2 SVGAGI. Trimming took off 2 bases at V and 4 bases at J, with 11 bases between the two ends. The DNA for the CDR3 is TGTGCCAGCAGTTACATTGGAGGAATTAATGAAAAACTGTTTTTT. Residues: CASSYIGGINEKLFF.

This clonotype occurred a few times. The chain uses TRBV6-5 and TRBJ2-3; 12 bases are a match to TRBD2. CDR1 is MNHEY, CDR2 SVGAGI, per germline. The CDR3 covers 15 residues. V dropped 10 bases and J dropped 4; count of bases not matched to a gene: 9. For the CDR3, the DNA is TGTGCCACCACTAGCGGGAGGTTACCGCCAGATACGCAGTATTTT. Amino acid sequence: CATTSGRLPPDTQYF.

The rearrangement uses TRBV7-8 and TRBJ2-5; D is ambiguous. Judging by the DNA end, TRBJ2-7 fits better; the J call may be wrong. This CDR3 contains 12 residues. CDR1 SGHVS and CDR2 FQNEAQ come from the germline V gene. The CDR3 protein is CASSWTTYEQYF. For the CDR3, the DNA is TGTGCCAGCAGCTGGACCACATACGAGCAGTACTTC.

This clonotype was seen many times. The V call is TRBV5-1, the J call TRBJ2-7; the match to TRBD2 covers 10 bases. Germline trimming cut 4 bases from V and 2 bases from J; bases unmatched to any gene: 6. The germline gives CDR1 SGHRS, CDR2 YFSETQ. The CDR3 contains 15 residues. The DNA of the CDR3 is TGCGCCAGCAGCGCCGGACTAGCGGAAACCTACGAGCAGTACTTC. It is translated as CASSAGLAETYEQYF. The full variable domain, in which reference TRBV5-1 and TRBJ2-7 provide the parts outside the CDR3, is KAGVTQTPRYLIKTRGQQVTLSCSPISGHRSVSWYQQTPGQGLQFLFEYFSETQRNKGNFPGRFSGRQFSNSRSEMNVSTLELGDSALYLCASSAGLAETYEQYFGPGTRLTVT.

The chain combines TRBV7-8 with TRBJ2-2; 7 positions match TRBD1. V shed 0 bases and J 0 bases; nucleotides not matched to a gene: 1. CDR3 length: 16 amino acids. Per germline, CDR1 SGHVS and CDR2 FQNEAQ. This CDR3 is CASSLAGTANTGELFF. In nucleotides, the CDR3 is TGTGCCAGCAGCTTAGCCGGGACAGCGAACACCGGGGAGCTGTTTTTT.

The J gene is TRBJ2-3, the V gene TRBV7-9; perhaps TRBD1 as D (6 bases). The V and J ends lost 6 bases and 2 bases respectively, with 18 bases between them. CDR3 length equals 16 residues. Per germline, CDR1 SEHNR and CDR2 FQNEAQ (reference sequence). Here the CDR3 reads CASRPQGTRATDTQYF. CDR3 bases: TGTGCCAGCAGACCACAGGGTACCAGAGCCACAGATACGCAGTATTTT.

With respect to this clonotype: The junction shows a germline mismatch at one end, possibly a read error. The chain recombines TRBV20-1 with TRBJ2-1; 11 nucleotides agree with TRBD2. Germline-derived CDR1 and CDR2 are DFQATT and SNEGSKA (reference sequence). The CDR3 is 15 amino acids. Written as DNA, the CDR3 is TGCAGTGCTAGAAGGGCTAGCGGGGGGAACAATAAGCAGTTCTTC. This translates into CSARRASGGNNKQFF.

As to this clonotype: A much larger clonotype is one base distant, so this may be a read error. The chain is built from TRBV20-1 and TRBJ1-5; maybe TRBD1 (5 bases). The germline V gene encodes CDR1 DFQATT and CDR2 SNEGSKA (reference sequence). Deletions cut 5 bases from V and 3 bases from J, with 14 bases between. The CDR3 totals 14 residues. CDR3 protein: CSAWTWGFNQPQHF. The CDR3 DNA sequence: TGCAGTGCTTGGACCTGGGGGTTCAATCAGCCCCAGCATTTT.

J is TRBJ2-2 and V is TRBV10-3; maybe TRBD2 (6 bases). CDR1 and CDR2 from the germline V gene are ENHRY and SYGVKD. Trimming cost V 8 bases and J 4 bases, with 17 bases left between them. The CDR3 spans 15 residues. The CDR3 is CAIQGGGKVTGELFF. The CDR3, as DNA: TGTGCCATCCAGGGCGGCGGGAAAGTCACCGGGGAGCTGTTTTTT.

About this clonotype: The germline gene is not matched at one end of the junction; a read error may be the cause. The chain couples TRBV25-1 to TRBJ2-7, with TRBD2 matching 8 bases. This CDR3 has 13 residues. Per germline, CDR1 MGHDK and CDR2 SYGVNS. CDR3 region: CANSPAGAYEQYF. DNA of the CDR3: TGTGCCAACAGTCCAGCGGGAGCCTACGAGCAGTACTTC.

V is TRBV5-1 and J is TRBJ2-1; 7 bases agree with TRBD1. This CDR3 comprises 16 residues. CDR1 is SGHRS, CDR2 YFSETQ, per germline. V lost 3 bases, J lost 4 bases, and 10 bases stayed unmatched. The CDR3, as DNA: TGCGCCAGCAGCTCAATACAGGGGTTACCATACAATGAGCAGTTCTTC. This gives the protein CASSSIQGLPYNEQFF.

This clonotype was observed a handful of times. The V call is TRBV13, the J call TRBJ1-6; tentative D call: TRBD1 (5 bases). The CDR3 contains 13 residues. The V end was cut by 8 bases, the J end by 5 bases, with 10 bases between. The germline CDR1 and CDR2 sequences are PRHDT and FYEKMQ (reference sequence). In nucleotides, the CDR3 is TGTGCCAGCGAGGGACCGGATAATTCACCCCTCCACTTT. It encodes CASEGPDNSPLHF.

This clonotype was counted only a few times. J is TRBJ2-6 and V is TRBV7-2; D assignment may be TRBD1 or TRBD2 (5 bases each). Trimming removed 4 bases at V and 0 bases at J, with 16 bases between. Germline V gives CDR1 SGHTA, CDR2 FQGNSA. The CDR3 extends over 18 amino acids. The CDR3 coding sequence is TGTGCCAGCAGCTGGCCGGGACGGCTGAGCTCTGGGGCCAACGTCCTGACTTTC. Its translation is CASSWPGRLSSGANVLTF.

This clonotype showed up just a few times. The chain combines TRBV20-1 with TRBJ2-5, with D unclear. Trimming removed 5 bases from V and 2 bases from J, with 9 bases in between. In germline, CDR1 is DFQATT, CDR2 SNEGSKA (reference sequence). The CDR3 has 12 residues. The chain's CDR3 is CSAWAEQETQYF. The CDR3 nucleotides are TGCAGTGCTTGGGCCGAACAAGAGACCCAGTACTTC.

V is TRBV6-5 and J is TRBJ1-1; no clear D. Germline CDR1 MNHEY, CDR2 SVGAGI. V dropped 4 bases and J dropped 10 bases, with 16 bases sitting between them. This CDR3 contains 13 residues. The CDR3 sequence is CASSSRTPAGAFF. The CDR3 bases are TGTGCCAGCAGTTCGAGAACGCCGGCTGGAGCTTTCTTT.

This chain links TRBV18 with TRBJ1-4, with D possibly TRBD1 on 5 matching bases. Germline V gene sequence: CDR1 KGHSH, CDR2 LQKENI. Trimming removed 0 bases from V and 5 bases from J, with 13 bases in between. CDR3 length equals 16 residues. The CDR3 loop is CASSPPRGRPNEKLFF. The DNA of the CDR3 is TGTGCCAGCTCACCACCACGGGGCAGGCCCAATGAAAAACTGTTTTTT.

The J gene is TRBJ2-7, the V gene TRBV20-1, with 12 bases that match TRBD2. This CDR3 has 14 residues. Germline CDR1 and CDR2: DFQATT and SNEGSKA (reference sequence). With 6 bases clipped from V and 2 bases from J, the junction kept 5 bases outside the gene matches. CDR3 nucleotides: TGCAGTGCCTCCGGACTAGCGGGGACCTACGAGCAGTACTTC. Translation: CSASGLAGTYEQYF.

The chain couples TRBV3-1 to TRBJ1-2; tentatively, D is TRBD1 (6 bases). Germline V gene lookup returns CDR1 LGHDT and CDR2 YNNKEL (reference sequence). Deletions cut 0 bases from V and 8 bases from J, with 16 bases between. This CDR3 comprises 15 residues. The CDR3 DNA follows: TGTGCCAGCAGCCAAGATATTTCCGGGACATCAGGCTACACCTTC. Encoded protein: CASSQDISGTSGYTF. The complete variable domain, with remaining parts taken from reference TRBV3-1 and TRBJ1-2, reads DTAVSQTPKYLVTQMGNDKSIKCEQNLGHDTMYWYKQDSKKFLKIMFSYNNKELIINETVPNRFSPKSPDKAHLNLHINSLELGDSAVYFCASSQDISGTSGYTFGSGTRLTVV.

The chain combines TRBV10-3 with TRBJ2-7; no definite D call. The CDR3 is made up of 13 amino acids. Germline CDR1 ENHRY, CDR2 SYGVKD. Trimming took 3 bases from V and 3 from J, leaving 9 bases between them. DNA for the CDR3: TGTGCCATCAGTGAAACATATGTCTACGAGCAGTACTTC. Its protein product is CAISETYVYEQYF.